One T cell receptor (beta chain) is described in this entry. V lost 6 bases, J lost 2 bases, and 1 base stayed unmatched. Germline CDR1 and CDR2: SNHLY and FYNNEI. The CDR3 loop spans 12 amino acids. These data are taken from a study of T cell changes during pregnancy in multiple sclerosis. This table comes from immunoSEQ multiplex PCR, and its TCRdb copy is limited to in-frame clones, with some not included. The data contain tens of thousands of clones, about 91% of them singletons. This rearrangement joins TRBV2 to TRBJ2-7, with 7 bases lining up with TRBD1. The TCR was taken from a female donor with multiple sclerosis, enrolled in a pregnancy study. The sample consisted of peripheral blood, taken before pregnancy. The CDR3 DNA reads as TGTGCCAGCAGGGGGACAGCCTACGAGCAGTACTTC. Translated: CASRGTAYEQYF.